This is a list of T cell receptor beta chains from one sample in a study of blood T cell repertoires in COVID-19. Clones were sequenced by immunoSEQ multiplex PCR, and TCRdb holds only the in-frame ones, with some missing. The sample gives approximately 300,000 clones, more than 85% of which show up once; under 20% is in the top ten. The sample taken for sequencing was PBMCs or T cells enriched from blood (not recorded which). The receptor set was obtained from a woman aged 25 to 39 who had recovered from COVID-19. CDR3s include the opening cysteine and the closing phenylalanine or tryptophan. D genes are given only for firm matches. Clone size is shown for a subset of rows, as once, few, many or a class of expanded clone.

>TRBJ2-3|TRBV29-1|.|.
CSVVVATDTQYF
TGCAGCGTTGTTGTGGCTACAGATACGCAGTATTTT
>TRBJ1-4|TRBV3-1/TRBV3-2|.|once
CASSQGAGLFEKLFF
TGTGCCAGCAGCCAAGGTGCGGGGCTGTTCGAAAAACTGTTTTTT
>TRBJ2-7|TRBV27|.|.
CASRSTSSYEQYF
TGTGCCAGCAGGTCGACTAGCTCCTACGAGCAGTACTTC
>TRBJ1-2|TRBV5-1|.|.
CASSLGDTLVYGYTF
TGCGCCAGCAGCTTGGGGGACACCCTCGTCTATGGCTACACCTTC
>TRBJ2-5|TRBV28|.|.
CASSLWTRGPQETQYF
TGTGCCAGCAGTTTATGGACTAGGGGTCCCCAAGAGACCCAGTACTTC
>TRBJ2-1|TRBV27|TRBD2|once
CASSYTSVPYNEQFF
TGTGCCAGCAGTTACACTAGCGTCCCCTACAATGAGCAGTTCTTC
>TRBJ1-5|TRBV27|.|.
CASSLSLPAGISNQPQHF
TGTGCCAGCAGTTTATCCCTTCCGGCAGGGATCAGCAATCAGCCCCAGCATTTT
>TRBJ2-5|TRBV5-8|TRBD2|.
CASSGSGGGQETQYF
TGTGCCAGCAGCGGAAGCGGGGGCGGCCAAGAGACCCAGTACTTC
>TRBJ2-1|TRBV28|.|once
CASSGGSSYNEQFF
TGTGCCAGCAGTGGGGGGAGCTCCTACAATGAGCAGTTCTTC
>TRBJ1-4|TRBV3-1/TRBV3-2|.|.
CAREDGTFNEKLFF
TGTGCCAGGGAGGACGGAACCTTTAATGAAAAACTGTTTTTT
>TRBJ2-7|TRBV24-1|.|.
CATSDFSGYEQYF
TGTGCCACCAGTGATTTTTCGGGGTACGAGCAGTACTTC
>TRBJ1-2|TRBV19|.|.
CASSRTEDYGYTF
TGTGCCAGTAGTCGGACAGAAGACTATGGCTACACCTTC
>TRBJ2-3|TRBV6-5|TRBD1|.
CALGQGATDTQYF
TGTGCCTTAGGACAGGGAGCCACAGATACGCAGTATTTT
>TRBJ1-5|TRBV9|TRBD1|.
CASSGRGPTGHRNQPQHF
TGTGCCAGCAGCGGTCGCGGCCCGACAGGGCATAGGAATCAGCCCCAGCATTTT
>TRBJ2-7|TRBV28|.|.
CASSLLRGLEQYF
TGTGCCAGCAGCCTACTCCGGGGACTCGAGCAGTACTTC
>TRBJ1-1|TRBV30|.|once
CAWKSRQWSEAFF
TGTGCCTGGAAGAGCAGACAGTGGAGTGAAGCTTTCTTT
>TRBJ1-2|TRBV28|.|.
CASTTQGLYYGYTF
TGTGCCAGCACGACGCAGGGCCTCTACTATGGCTACACCTTC
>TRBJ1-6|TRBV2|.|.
CASRRGAPNSPLHF
TGTGCCAGCCGCCGCGGGGCTCCTAATTCACCCCTCCACTTT
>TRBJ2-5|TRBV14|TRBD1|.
CASSRRDREQETQYF
TGTGCCAGCAGCCGACGGGACAGGGAGCAAGAGACCCAGTACTTC
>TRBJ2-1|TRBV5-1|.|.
CASSLAELAGNEQFF
TGCGCCAGCAGCTTGGCCGAACTAGCTGGAAATGAGCAGTTCTTC
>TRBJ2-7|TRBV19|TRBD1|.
CASSGPGGLYEQYF
TGTGCCAGTAGTGGACCAGGGGGTCTCTACGAGCAGTACTTC
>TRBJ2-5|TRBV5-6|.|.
CASSGKGGGWETQYF
TGTGCCAGCAGCGGAAAAGGGGGGGGCTGGGAGACCCAGTACTTC
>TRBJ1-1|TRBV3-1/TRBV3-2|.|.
CASTPGGHTEAFF
TGTGCCAGCACTCCGGGGGGCCACACTGAAGCTTTCTTT
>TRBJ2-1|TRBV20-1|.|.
CSARDQNEQFF
TGCAGTGCTAGAGATCAGAATGAGCAGTTCTTC
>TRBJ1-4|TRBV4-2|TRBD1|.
CASSQGTGAGDEELFF
TGTGCCAGCAGCCAAGGGACAGGGGCTGGGGATGAGGAACTGTTTTTT
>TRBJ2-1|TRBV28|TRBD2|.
CASSSPMTSGSEEQFF
TGTGCCAGCAGTTCCCCGATGACTAGCGGGAGTGAAGAGCAGTTCTTC
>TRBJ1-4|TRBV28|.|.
CASSWGPAREKLFF
TGTGCCAGCAGTTGGGGGCCCGCCCGTGAAAAACTGTTTTTT
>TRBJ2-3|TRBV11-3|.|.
CASSRAGGASTDTQYF
TGTGCCAGCAGCCGGGCGGGCGGGGCTAGCACAGATACGCAGTATTTT
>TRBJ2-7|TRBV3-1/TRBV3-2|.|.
CASSQDGSVQGQQYF
TGTGCCAGCAGCCAAGATGGGAGCGTCCAGGGGCAGCAGTACTTC
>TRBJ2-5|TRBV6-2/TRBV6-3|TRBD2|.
CASSYSSGGAWETQYF
TGTGCCAGCAGTTACTCTAGCGGGGGGGCCTGGGAGACCCAGTACTTC
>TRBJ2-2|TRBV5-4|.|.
CASSLGGLGPFMRELFF
TGTGCCAGCAGCTTGGGAGGGTTAGGGCCCTTCATGCGGGAGCTGTTTTTT
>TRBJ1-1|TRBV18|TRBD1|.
CASSPSDRGGKTEAFF
TGTGCCAGCTCGCCGAGTGACAGGGGTGGAAAGACTGAAGCTTTCTTT
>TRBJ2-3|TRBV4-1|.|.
CASSQGGGGYTDTQYF
TGCGCCAGCAGCCAAGGGGGCGGCGGTTACACAGATACGCAGTATTTT
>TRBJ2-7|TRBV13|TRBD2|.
CASSHGTSVSYEQYF
TGTGCCAGCAGCCACGGGACTAGCGTATCCTACGAGCAGTACTTC
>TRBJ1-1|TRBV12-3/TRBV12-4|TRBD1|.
CASRGTAIEAFF
TGTGCCAGCAGGGGGACAGCCATTGAAGCTTTCTTT
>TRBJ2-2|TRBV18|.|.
CASSLADTNTGELFF
TGTGCCAGCTCACTAGCGGATACGAACACCGGGGAGCTGTTTTTT